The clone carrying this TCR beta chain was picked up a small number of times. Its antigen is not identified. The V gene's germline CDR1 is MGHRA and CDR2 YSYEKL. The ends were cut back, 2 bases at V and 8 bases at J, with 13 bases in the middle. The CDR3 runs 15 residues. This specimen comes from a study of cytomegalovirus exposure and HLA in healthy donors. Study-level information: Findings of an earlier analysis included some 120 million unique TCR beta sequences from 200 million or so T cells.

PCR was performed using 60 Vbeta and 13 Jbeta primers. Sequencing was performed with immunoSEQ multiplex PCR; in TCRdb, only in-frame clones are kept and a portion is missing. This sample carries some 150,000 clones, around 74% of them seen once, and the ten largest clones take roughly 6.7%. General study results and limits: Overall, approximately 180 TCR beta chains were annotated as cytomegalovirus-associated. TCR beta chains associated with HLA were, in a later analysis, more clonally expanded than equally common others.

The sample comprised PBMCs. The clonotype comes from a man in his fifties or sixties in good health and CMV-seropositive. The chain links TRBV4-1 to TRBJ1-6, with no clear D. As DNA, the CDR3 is TGCGCCAGCAGCCAAACGCCGCTAGCTGATTCACCCCTCCACTTT. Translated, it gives CASSQTPLADSPLHF.